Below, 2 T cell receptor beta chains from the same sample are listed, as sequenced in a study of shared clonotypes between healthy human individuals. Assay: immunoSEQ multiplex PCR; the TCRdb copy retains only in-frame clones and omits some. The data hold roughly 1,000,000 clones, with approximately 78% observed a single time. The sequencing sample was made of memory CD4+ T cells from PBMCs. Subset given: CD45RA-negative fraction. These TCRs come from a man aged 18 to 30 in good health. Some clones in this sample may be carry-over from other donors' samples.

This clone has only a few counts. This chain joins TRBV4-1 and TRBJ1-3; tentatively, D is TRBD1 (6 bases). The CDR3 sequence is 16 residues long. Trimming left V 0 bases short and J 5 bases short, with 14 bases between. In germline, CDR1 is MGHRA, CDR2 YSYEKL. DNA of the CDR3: TGCGCCAGCAGCCAAGATTTAGGACAGAGGAGAAACACCATATATTTT. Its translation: CASSQDLGQRRNTIYF.

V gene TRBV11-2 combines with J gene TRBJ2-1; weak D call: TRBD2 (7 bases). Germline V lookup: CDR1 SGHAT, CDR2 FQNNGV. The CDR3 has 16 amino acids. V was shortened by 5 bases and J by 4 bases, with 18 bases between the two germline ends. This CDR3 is CASSPSRGRGYNEQFF. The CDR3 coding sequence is TGTGCCAGCAGCCCTAGTCGGGGGAGGGGGTACAATGAGCAGTTCTTC.